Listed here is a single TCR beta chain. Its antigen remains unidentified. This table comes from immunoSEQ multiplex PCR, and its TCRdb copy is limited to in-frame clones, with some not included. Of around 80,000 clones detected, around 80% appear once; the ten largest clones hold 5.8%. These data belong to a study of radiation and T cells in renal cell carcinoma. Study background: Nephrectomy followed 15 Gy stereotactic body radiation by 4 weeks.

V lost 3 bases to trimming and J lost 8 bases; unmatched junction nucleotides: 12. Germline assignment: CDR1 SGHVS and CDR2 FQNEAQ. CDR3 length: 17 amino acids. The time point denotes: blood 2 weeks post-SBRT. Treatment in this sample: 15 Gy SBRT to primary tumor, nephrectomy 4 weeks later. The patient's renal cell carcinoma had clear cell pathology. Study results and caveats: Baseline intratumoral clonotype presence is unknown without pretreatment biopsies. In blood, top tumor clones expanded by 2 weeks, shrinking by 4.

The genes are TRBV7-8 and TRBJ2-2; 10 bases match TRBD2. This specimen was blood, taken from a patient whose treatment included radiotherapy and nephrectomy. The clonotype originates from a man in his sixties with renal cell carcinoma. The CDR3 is CASSFFGLAGVGGELFF. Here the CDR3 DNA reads TGTGCCAGCAGCTTCTTCGGGCTAGCGGGAGTAGGGGGGGAGCTGTTTTTT.